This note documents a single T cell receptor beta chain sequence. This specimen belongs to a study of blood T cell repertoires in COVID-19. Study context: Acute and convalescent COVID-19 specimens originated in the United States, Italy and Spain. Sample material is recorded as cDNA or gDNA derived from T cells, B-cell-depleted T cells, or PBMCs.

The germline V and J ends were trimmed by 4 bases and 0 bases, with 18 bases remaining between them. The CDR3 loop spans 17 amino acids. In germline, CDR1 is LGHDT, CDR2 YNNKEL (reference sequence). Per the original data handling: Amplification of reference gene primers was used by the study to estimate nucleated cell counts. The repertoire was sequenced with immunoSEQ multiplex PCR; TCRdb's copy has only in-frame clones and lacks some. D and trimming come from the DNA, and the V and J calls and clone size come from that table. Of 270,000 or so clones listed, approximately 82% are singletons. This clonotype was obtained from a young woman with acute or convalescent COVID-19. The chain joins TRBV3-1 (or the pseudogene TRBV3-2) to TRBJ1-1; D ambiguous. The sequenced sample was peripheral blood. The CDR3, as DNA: TGTGCCAGCAGCCCCGATCTTGTGGCCGCTGTGAACACTGAAGCTTTCTTT. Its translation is CASSPDLVAAVNTEAFF.